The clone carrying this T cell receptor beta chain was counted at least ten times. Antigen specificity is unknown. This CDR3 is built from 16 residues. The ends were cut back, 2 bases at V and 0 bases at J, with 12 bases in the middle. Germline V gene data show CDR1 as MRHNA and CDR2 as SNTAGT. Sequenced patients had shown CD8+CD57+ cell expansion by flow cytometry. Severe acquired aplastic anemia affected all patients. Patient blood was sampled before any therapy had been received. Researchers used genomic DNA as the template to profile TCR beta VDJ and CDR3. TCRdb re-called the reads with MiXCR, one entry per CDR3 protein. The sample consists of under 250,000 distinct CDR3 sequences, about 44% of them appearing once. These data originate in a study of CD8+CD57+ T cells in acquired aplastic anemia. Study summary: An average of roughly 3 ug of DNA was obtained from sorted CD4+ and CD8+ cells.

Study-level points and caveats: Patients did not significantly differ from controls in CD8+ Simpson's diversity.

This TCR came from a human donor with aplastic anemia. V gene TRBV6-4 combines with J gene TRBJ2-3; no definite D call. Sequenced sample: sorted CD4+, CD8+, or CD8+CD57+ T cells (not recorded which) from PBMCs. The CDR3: CASSDHAGPSTDTQYF. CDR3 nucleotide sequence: TGTGCCAGCAGTGACCACGCAGGCCCTAGCACAGATACGCAGTATTTT.